The present T cell receptor beta chain was sequenced within a study of Ad26.COV2.S vaccination and SARS-CoV-2 variants. V was clipped by 2 bases and J by 0 bases, with 13 bases between them. This CDR3 spans 16 amino acids. Germline CDR1 SGHAT, CDR2 FQNNGV. This table comes from immunoSEQ multiplex PCR, and its TCRdb copy is limited to in-frame clones, with some not included. The sample includes hundreds of thousands of clones, nearly 90% of them seen just once. Treatment: around 19 received Ad26.COV2.S at low or high dose, single or two shots; a few received placebo; per-sample allocation not given. Each sample was drawn 63 days after the first injection (of vaccine or placebo).

The genes are TRBV11-2 and TRBJ1-1, with D hard to call. The starting material was peripheral blood, obtained in a trial of Ad26.COV2.S vaccine versus placebo. The sequence was obtained from a person aged 18-65 years who received the Ad26.COV2.S COVID-19 vaccine or a placebo. The CDR3 DNA is TGTGCCAGCAGCTTACAGAGGGTGGCAGTGAACACTGAAGCTTTCTTT. Its translation: CASSLQRVAVNTEAFF.